This TCR beta chain was sequenced in a study of blood T cell repertoires in COVID-19. Looking at the study overall: The United States, Italy and Spain supplied acute and convalescent COVID-19 samples.

As handled by the study authors: Reference gene primer amplification yielded estimated nucleated cell counts. Profiled with immunoSEQ multiplex PCR; TCRdb holds only in-frame clones, not every one. Clone size and the V and J calls come from that table; the DNA yielded D and trimming. Of under 110,000 clones detected, around 80% appear once; the ten largest clones hold about 6.3%. It was during active infection that Seattle patients were enrolled and then longitudinally followed. Germline V gene sequence: CDR1 ENHRY, CDR2 SYGVKD. This CDR3 is 13 amino acids long. V shed 3 bases and J shed 6 bases, with 9 bases lying between them.

The V call is TRBV10-3, the J call TRBJ1-5, with D possibly matching TRBD1 (6 bases). Sequencing input: peripheral blood. This sequence was found in an elderly man with COVID-19, enrolled during active disease. CDR3 protein: CAISDGGTQPQHF. The DNA of the CDR3 is TGTGCCATCAGTGATGGGGGCACTCAGCCCCAGCATTTT.